This T cell receptor beta chain is drawn from a study of cytomegalovirus exposure and HLA in healthy donors. Study conclusions and caveats: A later analysis appeared to link common viral pathogens to several of the most significant clusters.

PCR was performed using 60 Vbeta and 13 Jbeta primers. Profiling relied on immunoSEQ multiplex PCR, and the TCRdb table lists in-frame clones only, not all of them. The sample holds over 200,000 clones, about 81% seen once. In regard to this clone: The antigen is unknown.

Germline assignment: CDR1 LNHDA and CDR2 SQIVND (reference sequence). Losses at the gene ends were 7 bases for V and 1 base for J; bases not matched to a gene: 4. This CDR3 has 15 residues. Input material: PBMCs. The chain joins TRBV19 to TRBJ2-2; TRBD1 aligns across 9 bases. This TCR was recovered from a woman aged 40-49 years in good health and CMV-seropositive. CDR3 sequence: CASISGQGNTGELFF. The CDR3, as DNA: TGTGCCAGTATTTCGGGACAGGGGAACACCGGGGAGCTGTTTTTT.